Listed below are T cell receptor beta chains from one sample, sequenced in a study of shared T cell receptors in the human thymus. Repertoires were generated with immunoSEQ multiplex PCR, while TCRdb's copy carries only in-frame clones and drops some. The table has 55,000 to 80,000 clones, roughly 96% seen once. The sequenced sample was thymocytes. These receptors all come from a human donor. The CDR3 runs from the conserved cysteine through the conserved F or W.

TRBV7-3,TRBJ2-1,CASSLGSDNEQFF
TRBV18,TRBJ2-7,CASSQRGASYEQYF
TRBV19,TRBJ2-7,CASSIRWGHEQYF
TRBV15,TRBJ1-2,CATSRDPTTGGFYGYTF
TRBV29-1,TRBJ2-2,CSVSGTPNTGELFF
TRBV19,TRBJ1-4,CASSVNRGSEKLFF
TRBV7-6,TRBJ1-6,CASSSGTPNSPLHF
TRBV5-4,TRBJ2-7,CASSSESGTPYEQYF
TRBV27,TRBJ1-2,CASSPHRQGAFYGYTF
TRBV6-4,TRBJ1-2,CASSENVGGADGYTF
TRBV13,TRBJ1-2,CASSRGQGLYGYTF
TRBV11-2,TRBJ2-7,CASSSKGTHYEQYF
TRBV28,TRBJ1-1,CASSFEIVTESGTEAFF
TRBV18,TRBJ1-2,CASSPMTSPYGYTF
TRBV7-9,TRBJ2-3,CASSLIEGPDTQYF
TRBV19,TRBJ1-5,CASSIVSVRQLESNQPQHF
TRBV4-3,TRBJ2-5,CASSQDRTSLAGGTSETQYF
TRBV14,TRBJ2-5,CASSQSQGETQYF
TRBV6-5,TRBJ2-4,CASSYSPGKFQYF
TRBV4-2,TRBJ2-5,CASSQESGRAAKEQYF
TRBV28,TRBJ2-1,CASSQRNEQFF
TRBV30,TRBJ1-1,CAWSPTRDREWMNTEAFF
TRBV7-3,TRBJ1-2,CASSLTAQALEVNYGYTF
TRBV6-6,TRBJ2-7,CASSSRDKPYEQYF
TRBV11-2,TRBJ2-6,CASSLDPERGASGANVLTF
TRBV6-4,TRBJ2-1,CASKKYGTSGEGEQFF
TRBV7-3,TRBJ1-1,CASSPTVDTEAFF
TRBV5-6,TRBJ1-5,CASSFTGPDRNQPQHF
TRBV21-1,TRBJ1-1,CASSKALSGRGGEAFF
TRBV9,TRBJ2-3,CASSDSSWGYTQYF
TRBV21-1,TRBJ2-7,CARAAGSSYEQYF